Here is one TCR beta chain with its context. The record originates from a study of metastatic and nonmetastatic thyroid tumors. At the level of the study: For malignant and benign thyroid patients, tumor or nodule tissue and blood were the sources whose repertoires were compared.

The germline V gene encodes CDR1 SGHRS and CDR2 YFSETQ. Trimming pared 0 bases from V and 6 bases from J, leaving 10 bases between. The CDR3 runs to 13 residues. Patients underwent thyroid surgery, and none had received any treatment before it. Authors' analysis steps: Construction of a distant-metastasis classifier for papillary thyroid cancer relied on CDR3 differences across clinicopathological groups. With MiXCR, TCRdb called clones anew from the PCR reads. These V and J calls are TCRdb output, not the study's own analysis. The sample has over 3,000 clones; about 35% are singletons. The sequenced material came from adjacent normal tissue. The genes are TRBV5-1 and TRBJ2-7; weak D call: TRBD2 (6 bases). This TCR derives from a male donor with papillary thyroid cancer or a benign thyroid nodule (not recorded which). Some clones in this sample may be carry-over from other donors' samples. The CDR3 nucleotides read TGCGCCAGCAGCTTGGTTGTGGGGGGCGAGCAGTACTTC. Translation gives CASSLVVGGEQYF.